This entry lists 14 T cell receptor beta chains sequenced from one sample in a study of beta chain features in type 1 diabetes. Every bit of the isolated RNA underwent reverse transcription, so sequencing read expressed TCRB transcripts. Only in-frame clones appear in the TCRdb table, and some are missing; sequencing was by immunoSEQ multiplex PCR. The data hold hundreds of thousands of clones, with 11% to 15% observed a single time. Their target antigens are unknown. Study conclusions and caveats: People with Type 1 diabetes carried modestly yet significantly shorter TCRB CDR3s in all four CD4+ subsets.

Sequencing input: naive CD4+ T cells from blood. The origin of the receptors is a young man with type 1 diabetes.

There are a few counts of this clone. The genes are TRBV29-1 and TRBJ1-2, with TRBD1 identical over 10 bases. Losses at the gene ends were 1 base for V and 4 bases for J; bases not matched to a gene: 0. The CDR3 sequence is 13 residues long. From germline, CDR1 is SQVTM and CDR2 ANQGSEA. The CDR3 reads CSVEGTGGYGYTF. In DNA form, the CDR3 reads TGCAGCGTTGAAGGGACAGGGGGCTATGGCTACACCTTC.

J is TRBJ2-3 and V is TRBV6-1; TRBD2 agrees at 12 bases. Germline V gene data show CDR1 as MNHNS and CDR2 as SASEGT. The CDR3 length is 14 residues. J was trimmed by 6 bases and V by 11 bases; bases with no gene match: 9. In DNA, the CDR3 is TGTGCCTCCGCAGCCCTAGCGGGAGGGGATACGCAGTATTTT. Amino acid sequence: CASAALAGGDTQYF.

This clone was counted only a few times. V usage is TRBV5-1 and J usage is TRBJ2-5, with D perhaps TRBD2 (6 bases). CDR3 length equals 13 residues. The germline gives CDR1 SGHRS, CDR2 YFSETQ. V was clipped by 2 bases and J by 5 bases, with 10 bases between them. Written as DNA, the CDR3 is TGCGCCAGCAGCTTCGGGGGTAAGGAGACCCAGTACTTC. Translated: CASSFGGKETQYF.

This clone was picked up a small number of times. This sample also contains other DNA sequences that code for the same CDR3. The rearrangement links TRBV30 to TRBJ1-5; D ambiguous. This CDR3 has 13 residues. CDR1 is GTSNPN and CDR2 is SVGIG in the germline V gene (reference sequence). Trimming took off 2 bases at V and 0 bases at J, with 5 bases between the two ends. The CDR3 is CAWSLNSNQPQHF. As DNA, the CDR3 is TGTGCCTGGAGTTTGAATAGCAATCAGCCCCAGCATTTT.

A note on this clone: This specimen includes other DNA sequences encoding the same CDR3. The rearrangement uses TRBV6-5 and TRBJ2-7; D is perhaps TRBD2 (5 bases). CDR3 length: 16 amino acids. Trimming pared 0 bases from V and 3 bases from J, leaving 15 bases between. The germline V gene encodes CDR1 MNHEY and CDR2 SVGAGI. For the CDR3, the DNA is TGTGCCAGCAGTTACTCGATCGGGCAAGGGAGCTACGAGCAGTACTTC. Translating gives CASSYSIGQGSYEQYF.

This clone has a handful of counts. CDR3 protein: CAIPLGRSYPPYEQYF. For the CDR3, the DNA is TGTGCCATCCCTCTCGGCCGATCGTACCCACCCTACGAGCAGTACTTC. This chain joins TRBV7-9 and TRBJ2-7; D call uncertain. Germline V gene lookup returns CDR1 SEHNR and CDR2 FQNEAQ (reference sequence). V dropped 10 bases and J dropped 2 bases, with 24 bases sitting between them. This CDR3 comprises 16 residues.

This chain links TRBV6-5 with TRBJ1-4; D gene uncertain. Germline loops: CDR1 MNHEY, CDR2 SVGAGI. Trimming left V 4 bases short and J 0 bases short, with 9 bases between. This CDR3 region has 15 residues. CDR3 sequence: CASSSTAATNEKLFF. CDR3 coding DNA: TGTGCCAGCAGTTCGACCGCCGCAACTAATGAAAAACTGTTTTTT.

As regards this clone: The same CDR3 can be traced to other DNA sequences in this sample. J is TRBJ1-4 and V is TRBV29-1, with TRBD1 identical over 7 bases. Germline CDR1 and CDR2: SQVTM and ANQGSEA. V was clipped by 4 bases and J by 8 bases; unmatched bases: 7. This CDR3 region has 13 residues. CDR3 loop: CSVAGGRGEKLFF. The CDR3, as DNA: TGCAGCGTTGCAGGGGGGAGAGGAGAAAAACTGTTTTTT.

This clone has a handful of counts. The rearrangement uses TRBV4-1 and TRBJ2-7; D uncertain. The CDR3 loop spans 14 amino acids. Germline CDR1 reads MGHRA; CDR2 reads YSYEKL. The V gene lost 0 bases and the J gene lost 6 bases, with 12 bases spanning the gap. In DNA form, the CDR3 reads TGCGCCAGCAGCCAAGATCCGCAGGAAATCGAGCAGTACTTC. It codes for CASSQDPQEIEQYF.

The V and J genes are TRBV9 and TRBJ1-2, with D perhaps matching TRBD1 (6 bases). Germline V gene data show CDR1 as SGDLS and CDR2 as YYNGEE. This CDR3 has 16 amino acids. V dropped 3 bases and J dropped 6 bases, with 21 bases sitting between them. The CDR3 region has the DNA TGTGCCAGCAGCGCTTTAGCGGGACACCTCACGAATGGCTACACCTTC. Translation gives CASSALAGHLTNGYTF.

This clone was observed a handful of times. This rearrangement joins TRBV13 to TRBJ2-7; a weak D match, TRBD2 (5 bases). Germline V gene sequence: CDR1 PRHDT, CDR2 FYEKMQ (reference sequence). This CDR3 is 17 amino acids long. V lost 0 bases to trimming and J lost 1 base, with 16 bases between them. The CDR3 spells CASSLGLAGHRSYEQYF. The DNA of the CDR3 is TGTGCCAGCAGCTTAGGGCTGGCGGGCCACCGTTCCTACGAGCAGTACTTC.

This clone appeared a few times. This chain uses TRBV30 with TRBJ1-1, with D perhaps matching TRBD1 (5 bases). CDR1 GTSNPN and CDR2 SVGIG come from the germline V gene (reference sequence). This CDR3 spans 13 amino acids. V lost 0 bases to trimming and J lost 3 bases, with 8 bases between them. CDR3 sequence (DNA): TGTGCCTGGAGTGTCTCGGGGGACACTGAAGCTTTCTTT. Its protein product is CAWSVSGDTEAFF.

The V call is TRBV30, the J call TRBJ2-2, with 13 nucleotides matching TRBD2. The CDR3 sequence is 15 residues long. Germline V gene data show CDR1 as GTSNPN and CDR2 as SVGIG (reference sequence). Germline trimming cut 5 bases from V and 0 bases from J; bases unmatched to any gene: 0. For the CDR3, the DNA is TGTGCCTGGGGACTAGCGGGGGCGAACACCGGGGAGCTGTTTTTT. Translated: CAWGLAGANTGELFF.

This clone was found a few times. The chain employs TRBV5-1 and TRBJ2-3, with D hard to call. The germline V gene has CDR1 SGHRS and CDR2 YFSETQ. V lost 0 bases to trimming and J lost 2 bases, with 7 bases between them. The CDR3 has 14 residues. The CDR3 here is CASSLVLSTDTQYF. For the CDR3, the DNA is TGCGCCAGCAGCTTGGTTCTGTCCACAGATACGCAGTATTTT.